This T cell receptor (beta chain) originates from a study of cytomegalovirus exposure and HLA in healthy donors. The V end was cut by 6 bases, the J end by 6 bases, with 12 bases between. The germline CDR1 and CDR2 sequences are MNHEY and SVGAGI. The CDR3 consists of 14 residues. The PCR made use of 60 Vbeta and 13 Jbeta primers. The repertoire was sequenced with immunoSEQ multiplex PCR; TCRdb's copy has only in-frame clones and lacks some. The table includes 150,000 to 200,000 clones, about 70% detected once. The V gene is TRBV6-5, the J gene TRBJ1-6; D is unresolved. The TCR originated in a woman aged 30 to 39 in good health and CMV-seronegative. The sample taken for sequencing was PBMCs. The CDR3, as DNA: TGTGCCAGCAGGAACCGGCAGGTTAATTCACCCCTCCACTTT. Amino acid sequence: CASRNRQVNSPLHF.